The 26 T cell receptor beta chains below were found in one sample sequenced in a study of cytomegalovirus exposure and HLA in healthy donors. Primers: 60 Vbeta forward and 13 Jbeta reverse. Measured with immunoSEQ multiplex PCR; TCRdb has only the in-frame clones, and not every one. The sample carries roughly 120,000 clones, around 73% recorded once. Material for sequencing was PBMCs. All receptors derive from a woman aged 40 to 49 in good health and CMV-seropositive.

The rearrangement links TRBV2 to TRBJ2-7, with 7 nucleotides matching TRBD1. The CDR3 covers 13 residues. Germline CDR1 is SNHLY and CDR2 is FYNNEI. The junction had 4 bases not matched to a gene; V was cut back by 6 bases and J by 2 bases. CDR3 nucleotide sequence: TGTGCCAGCAGGGCCGGACAGGCCTACGAGCAGTACTTC. It specifies CASRAGQAYEQYF.

The rearrangement joins TRBV6-1 to TRBJ1-4; TRBD1 aligns across 8 bases. The germline CDR1 and CDR2 sequences are MNHNS and SASEGT. The CDR3 covers 15 residues. After removal of 6 bases from V and 7 bases from J, the junction contained 10 bases not matched to a gene. The CDR3 DNA is TGTGCCAGCAGGCAGACAGGGGTGGGGAGTGAAAAACTGTTTTTT. The encoded protein is CASRQTGVGSEKLFF.

This chain links TRBV29-1 with TRBJ2-2; 7 nucleotides match TRBD1. Trimming cost V 5 bases and J 7 bases; bases outside gene matches: 7. Germline CDR1 is SQVTM and CDR2 is ANQGSEA. CDR3 size: 13 residues. CDR3 amino acids: CSVHKGASGELFF. The CDR3 region has the DNA TGCAGCGTTCATAAGGGGGCGAGCGGGGAGCTGTTTTTT.

The V and J genes are TRBV2 and TRBJ1-5; 7 bases fit TRBD1. The length of the CDR3 is 14 residues. CDR1 SNHLY and CDR2 FYNNEI come from the germline V gene. The trim removed 4 bases at V and 4 bases at J, leaving 4 bases unmatched. The CDR3 loop reads CASSVEQGNQPQHF. As DNA, the CDR3 is TGTGCCAGCAGTGTAGAACAGGGGAATCAGCCCCAGCATTTT.

The genes are TRBV7-2 and TRBJ2-5, with 15 nucleotides matching TRBD2. Germline V CDR1 and CDR2: SGHTA, FQGNSA. The CDR3 totals 18 residues. After removal of 3 bases from V and 5 bases from J, the junction contained 10 bases not matched to a gene. CDR3 residues: CASSFPGLAGGSRETQYF. The CDR3 bases are TGTGCCAGCAGCTTCCCCGGACTAGCGGGGGGGTCCCGGGAGACCCAGTACTTC.

V and J are TRBV6-1 and TRBJ2-1; D is unresolved. The CDR3 consists of 14 residues. The V end was cut by 6 bases, the J end by 0 bases, with 9 bases between. CDR1 and CDR2 from the germline V gene are MNHNS and SASEGT. The CDR3: CASSKTVSYNEQFF. CDR3 coding DNA: TGTGCCAGCAGCAAAACAGTCTCCTACAATGAGCAGTTCTTC.

This sequence joins TRBV4-1 and TRBJ2-5, with 7 bases identical to TRBD2. The J segment lost 5 bases and the V segment lost 0 bases, leaving 6 bases of the junction unmatched. The CDR3 has 15 amino acids. Germline values: CDR1 MGHRA, CDR2 YSYEKL. The CDR3 DNA follows: TGCGCCAGCAGCCAAGAAGTTCCTAGCGGCGAGACCCAGTACTTC. Its translation: CASSQEVPSGETQYF.

The rearrangement uses TRBV7-9 and TRBJ2-3; D possibly corresponds to TRBD1 (7 bases). The CDR3 totals 16 residues. From germline, CDR1 is SEHNR and CDR2 FQNEAQ (reference sequence). Trimming cost V 5 bases and J 1 base, with 16 bases left between them. DNA for the CDR3: TGTGCCAGCAGCCCCAAGGCGGGGACAGGCACAGATACGCAGTATTTT. Translation: CASSPKAGTGTDTQYF.

This chain uses TRBV5-1 with TRBJ2-3; D possibly corresponds to TRBD2 (6 bases). The CDR3 totals 13 residues. The germline V gene has CDR1 SGHRS and CDR2 YFSETQ. The V end was cut by 0 bases, the J end by 6 bases, with 8 bases between. The CDR3 DNA reads as TGCGCCAGCAGCTTGGGGAGGGGCGATACGCAGTATTTT. This gives the protein CASSLGRGDTQYF.

Here the CDR3 DNA reads TGTGCCAGCAGTTACGCTGCAGGGGGCACAGATACGCAGTATTTT. Its translation: CASSYAAGGTDTQYF. The V call is TRBV6-5, the J call TRBJ2-3; the D gene is possibly TRBD1 (6 bases). There are 15 residues in the CDR3. V was pared by 2 bases and J by 1 base, with 10 bases between. Germline V gives CDR1 MNHEY, CDR2 SVGAGI.

The chain recombines TRBV2 with TRBJ1-2; 10 bases match TRBD1. J gave up 4 bases and V 8 bases, and 4 bases lay outside the gene matches. The germline V gene has CDR1 SNHLY and CDR2 FYNNEI. The CDR3 sequence is 13 residues long. The CDR3 bases are TGTGCCAGCGGACAGGGGGTGATCTATGGCTACACCTTC. Amino acid sequence: CASGQGVIYGYTF.

The chain joins TRBV5-1 to TRBJ2-7, with unresolved D. The germline V gene encodes CDR1 SGHRS and CDR2 YFSETQ. V shed 0 bases and J shed 2 bases, with 15 bases lying between them. The CDR3 is 16 residues long. The CDR3: CASSLAAALKTYEQYF. CDR3 DNA: TGCGCCAGCAGCTTGGCCGCGGCACTGAAGACCTACGAGCAGTACTTC. Drawing the rest from reference TRBV5-1 and TRBJ2-7, the complete variable domain is KAGVTQTPRYLIKTRGQQVTLSCSPISGHRSVSWYQQTPGQGLQFLFEYFSETQRNKGNFPGRFSGRQFSNSRSEMNVSTLELGDSALYLCASSLAAALKTYEQYFGPGTRLTVT.

The chain joins TRBV6-4 to TRBJ2-5; TRBD1 agrees at 12 bases. This CDR3 has 17 residues. V trimming: 2 bases; J trimming: 3 bases; junction bases outside the gene matches: 7. Germline CDR1 MRHNA, CDR2 SNTAGT. The CDR3 DNA reads as TGTGCCAGCAGTGACAGTTGGGGGACAGGGGGCGAAGAGACCCAGTACTTC. Residues: CASSDSWGTGGEETQYF.

This clone was found once. The rearrangement links TRBV4-3 to TRBJ1-6; weak D call: TRBD1 (6 bases). The V end lost 4 bases, the J end lost 4 bases, and 14 bases lay between the germline ends. Germline-derived CDR1 and CDR2 are LGHNA and YSLEER. This CDR3 is 16 amino acids long. This chain's CDR3 is CASSRALQGYNSPLHF. The DNA for the CDR3 is TGCGCCAGCAGCCGGGCTTTACAGGGATATAATTCACCCCTCCACTTT.

The chain uses TRBV6-5 and TRBJ2-1; 7 bases are a match to TRBD1. The CDR3 is made up of 15 amino acids. Looked up from germline, CDR1 is MNHEY and CDR2 is SVGAGI. Trimming removed 2 bases from V and 2 bases from J; junction bases left unmatched: 3. CDR3 sequence: CASSYRGTAYNEQFF. CDR3 DNA: TGTGCCAGCAGTTACCGAGGGACAGCCTACAATGAGCAGTTCTTC.

This clone appeared a few times. The chain employs TRBV6-6 and TRBJ1-3, with 9 bases identical to TRBD1. V shed 2 bases, J shed 7 bases, and the junction held 9 bases outside the gene matches. CDR1 and CDR2 (germline): MNHNY, SVGAGI (reference sequence). CDR3 length equals 16 residues. The CDR3 region is CASSYKGQGSANTIYF. CDR3 bases: TGTGCCAGCAGTTACAAGGGACAGGGTTCGGCGAACACCATATATTTT.

The chain couples TRBV29-1 to TRBJ1-2; D is perhaps TRBD1 (5 bases). CDR1 and CDR2 from the germline V gene are SQVTM and ANQGSEA. The CDR3 has 14 amino acids. The ends were cut back, 7 bases at V and 7 bases at J, with 22 bases in the middle. DNA of the CDR3: TGCAGCGCTACTGACAGCATGGCCCCGGGTGGCTACACCTTC. Its protein product is CSATDSMAPGGYTF.

This sequence joins TRBV6-1 and TRBJ2-7; no definite D call. This CDR3 region has 12 residues. Germline CDR1 and CDR2: MNHNS and SASEGT. Between the trimmed V and J ends, which lost 6 bases and 4 bases, there was a span of 10 bases. The CDR3 sequence is CASRTARYEQYF. CDR3 bases: TGTGCCAGCAGAACCGCTAGGTACGAGCAGTACTTC.

V and J are TRBV4-2 and TRBJ2-5; TRBD2 matches 7 bases. The ends lost 4 bases at V and 4 bases at J; junction bases unmatched: 12. The CDR3 has 16 amino acids. CDR1 LGHNA and CDR2 YNFKEQ come from the germline V gene. The CDR3 DNA reads TGTGCCAGCAGCCTCGTTGGTGCTAGCGGCACAGAGACCCAGTACTTC. This sequence encodes CASSLVGASGTETQYF.

On this clone: At one end, the junction sequence differs from germline, possibly due to a read error. This chain connects TRBV2 to TRBJ2-4; TRBD1 might be the D (6 bases). The germline CDR1 and CDR2 sequences are SNHLY and FYNNEI. This CDR3 comprises 14 residues. CDR3 loop: CASSEVVVGGLIHF. The CDR3 nucleotides are TGTGCCAGCAGTGAAGTAGTTGTAGGGGGATTGATACACTTC.

This chain uses TRBV25-1 with TRBJ2-7; 10 bases map to TRBD1. V lost 8 bases, J lost 0 bases, and 4 bases stayed unmatched. Germline CDR1 is MGHDK and CDR2 is SYGVNS. The CDR3 totals 14 residues. The CDR3: CASYGTGVSYEQYF. CDR3 DNA sequence: TGTGCCAGCTATGGGACAGGGGTCTCCTACGAGCAGTACTTC.

In this sample, this clone turned up a few times. This sequence joins TRBV15 and TRBJ2-7; perhaps TRBD2 as D (5 bases). V was pared by 0 bases and J by 6 bases, with 15 bases between. Germline V CDR1 and CDR2: LNHNV, YYDKDF (reference sequence). The CDR3 covers 15 residues. This CDR3 reads CATSREGRGLGEQYF. The CDR3 bases are TGTGCCACCAGCAGAGAAGGTCGGGGTCTGGGCGAGCAGTACTTC.

The chain is built from TRBV12-5 and TRBJ2-3, with TRBD1 matching over 7 bases. Per the germline V gene, CDR1 is LGHNT and CDR2 is FRNRAP. Germline trimming cut 4 bases from V and 6 bases from J; bases unmatched to any gene: 7. CDR3 length: 14 residues. This CDR3 reads CASGSGQASDTQYF. Written as DNA, the CDR3 is TGTGCTAGTGGTTCCGGACAGGCCAGCGATACGCAGTATTTT.

The chain employs TRBV5-6 and TRBJ2-3, with TRBD2 identical over 8 bases. Trimming took 2 bases from V and 6 from J; bases not matched to a gene: 5. The germline gives CDR1 SGHDT, CDR2 YYEEEE. The CDR3 has 14 amino acids. The CDR3 DNA reads TGTGCCAGCAGCTTTCGGGGGGGTGTGGATACGCAGTATTTT. It encodes CASSFRGGVDTQYF.

The chain links TRBV2 to TRBJ2-5, with 7 bases fitting TRBD2. CDR3 length: 13 residues. The germline V gene has CDR1 SNHLY and CDR2 FYNNEI. The V segment lost 6 bases and the J segment 9 bases; nucleotides outside the gene matches: 10. The CDR3 spells CASRGAPGGAQYF. The CDR3 DNA reads TGTGCCAGCAGAGGGGCCCCTGGGGGGGCCCAGTACTTC.

This clone turned up a few times. Distinct nucleotide sequences in the sample also encode this CDR3. The gene calls are TRBV29-1 and TRBJ1-1; D ambiguous. CDR1 is SQVTM, CDR2 ANQGSEA, per germline. The V gene lost 0 bases and the J gene lost 4 bases, with 6 bases spanning the gap. The CDR3 runs 12 residues. The chain's CDR3 is CSVEEGGTEAFF. For the CDR3, the DNA is TGCAGCGTTGAAGAGGGAGGCACTGAAGCTTTCTTT.